This T cell receptor beta chain was identified in a study of human T cells and chemical hapten exposure. CDR1 and CDR2 from the germline V gene are MNHEY and SVGEGT. The CDR3 length is 12 residues. V lost 5 bases to trimming and J lost 3 bases, with 7 bases between them. The time point: patch test 1, 2 weeks after DPC sensitization. Regarding treatment: therapeutic diphenylcyclopropenone sensitization with weekly scalp DPC. TCRdb independently ran MiXCR on the RACE reads; one entry per CDR3 protein. The data show around 150,000 distinct CDR3 sequences, roughly 15% seen once. The gene calls are TRBV6-2 or TRBV6-3 and TRBJ1-2; D is uncertain. The specimen comprised whole blood, sampled in connection with sensitization to the hapten diphenylcyclopropenone (DPC). The TCR sequence derives from a woman in her 30s with alopecia areata. Some clones in this sample may be carry-over from other donors' samples. CDR3 sequence (DNA): TGTGCCAGCAGTCCCCGAGACTATGGCTACACCTTC. Translated: CASSPRDYGYTF.